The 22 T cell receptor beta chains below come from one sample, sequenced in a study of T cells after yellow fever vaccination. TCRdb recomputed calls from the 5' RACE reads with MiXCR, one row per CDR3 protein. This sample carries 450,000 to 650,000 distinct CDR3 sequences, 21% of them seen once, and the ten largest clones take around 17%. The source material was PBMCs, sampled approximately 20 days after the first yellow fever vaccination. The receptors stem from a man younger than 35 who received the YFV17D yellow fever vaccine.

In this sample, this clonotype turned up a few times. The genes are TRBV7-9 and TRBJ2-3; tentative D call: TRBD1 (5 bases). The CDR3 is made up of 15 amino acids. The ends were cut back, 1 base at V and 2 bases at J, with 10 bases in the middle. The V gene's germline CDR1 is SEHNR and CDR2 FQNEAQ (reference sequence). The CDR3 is CASSLVPGHTDTQYF. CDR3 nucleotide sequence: TGTGCCAGCAGCTTAGTCCCAGGACACACAGATACGCAGTATTTT.

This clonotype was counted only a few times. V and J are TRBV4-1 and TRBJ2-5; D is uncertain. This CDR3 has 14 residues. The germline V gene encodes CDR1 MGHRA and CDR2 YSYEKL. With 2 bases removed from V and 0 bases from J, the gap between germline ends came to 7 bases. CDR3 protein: CASSQFTNQETQYF. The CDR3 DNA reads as TGCGCCAGCAGCCAATTTACGAACCAAGAGACCCAGTACTTC.

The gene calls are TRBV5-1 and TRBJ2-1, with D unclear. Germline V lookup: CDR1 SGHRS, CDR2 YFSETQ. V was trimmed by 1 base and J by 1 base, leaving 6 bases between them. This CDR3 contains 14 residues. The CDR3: CASSLPISYNEQFF. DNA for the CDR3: TGCGCCAGCAGCTTGCCCATTTCCTACAATGAGCAGTTCTTC.

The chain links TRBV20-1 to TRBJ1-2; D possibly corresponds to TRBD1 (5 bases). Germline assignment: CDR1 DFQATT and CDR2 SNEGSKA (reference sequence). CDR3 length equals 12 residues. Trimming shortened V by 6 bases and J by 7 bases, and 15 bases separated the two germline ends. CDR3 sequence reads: CSALTRDSGYTF. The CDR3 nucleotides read TGCAGTGCGCTGACCAGGGATAGTGGCTACACCTTC.

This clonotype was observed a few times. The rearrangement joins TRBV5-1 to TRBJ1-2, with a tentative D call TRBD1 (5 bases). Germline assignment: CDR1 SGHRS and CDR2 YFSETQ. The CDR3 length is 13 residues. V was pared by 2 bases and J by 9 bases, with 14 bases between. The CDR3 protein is CASSFSGPPSYTF. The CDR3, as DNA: TGCGCCAGCAGCTTTTCGGGACCACCTAGCTACACCTTC.

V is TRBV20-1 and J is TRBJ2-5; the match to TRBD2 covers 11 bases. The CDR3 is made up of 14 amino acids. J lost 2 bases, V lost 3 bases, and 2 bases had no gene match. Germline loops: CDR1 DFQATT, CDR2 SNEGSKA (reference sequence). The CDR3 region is CSARTSGDQETQYF. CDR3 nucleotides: TGCAGTGCTAGGACTAGCGGGGATCAAGAGACCCAGTACTTC.

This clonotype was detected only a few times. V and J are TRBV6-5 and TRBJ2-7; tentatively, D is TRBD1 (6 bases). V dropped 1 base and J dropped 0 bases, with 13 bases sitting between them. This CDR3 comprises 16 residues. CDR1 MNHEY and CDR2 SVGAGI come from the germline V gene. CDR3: CASSYWSRTVSYEQYF. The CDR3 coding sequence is TGTGCCAGCAGTTACTGGTCCCGGACAGTCTCCTACGAGCAGTACTTC.

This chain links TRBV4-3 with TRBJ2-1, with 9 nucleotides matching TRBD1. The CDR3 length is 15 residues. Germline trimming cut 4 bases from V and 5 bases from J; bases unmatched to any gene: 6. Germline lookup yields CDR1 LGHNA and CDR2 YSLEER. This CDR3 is CASSPWDRVDNEQFF. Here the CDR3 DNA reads TGCGCCAGCAGCCCCTGGGACAGGGTGGACAATGAGCAGTTCTTC.

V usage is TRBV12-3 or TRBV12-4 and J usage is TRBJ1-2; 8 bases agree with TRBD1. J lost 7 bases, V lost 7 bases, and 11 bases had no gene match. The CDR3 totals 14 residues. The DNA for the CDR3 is TGTGCCAGCAACCCCACAGGGGGAGTCCCTGGCTACACCTTC. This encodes CASNPTGGVPGYTF.

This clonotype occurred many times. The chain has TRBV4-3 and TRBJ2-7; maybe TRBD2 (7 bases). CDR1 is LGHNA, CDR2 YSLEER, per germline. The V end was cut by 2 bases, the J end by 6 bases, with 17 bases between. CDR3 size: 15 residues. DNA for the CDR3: TGCGCCAGCAGCCAATCACCAACCGGGGGGCTCGAGCAGTACTTC. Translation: CASSQSPTGGLEQYF.

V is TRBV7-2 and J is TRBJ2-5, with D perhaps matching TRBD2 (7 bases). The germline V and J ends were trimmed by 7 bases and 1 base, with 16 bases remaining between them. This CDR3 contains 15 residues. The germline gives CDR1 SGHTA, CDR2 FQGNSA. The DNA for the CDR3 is TGTGCCAGCAACTCCGGGGGGCTAGCCCAAGAGACCCAGTACTTC. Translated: CASNSGGLAQETQYF.

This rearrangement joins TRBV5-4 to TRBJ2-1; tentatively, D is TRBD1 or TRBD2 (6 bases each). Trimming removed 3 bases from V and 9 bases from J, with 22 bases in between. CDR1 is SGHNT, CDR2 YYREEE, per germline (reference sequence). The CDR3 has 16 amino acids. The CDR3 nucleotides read TGTGCCAGCAGCTCCAGGGCGGCGGGGCCCAGGGGTGAGCAGTTCTTC. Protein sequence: CASSSRAAGPRGEQFF.

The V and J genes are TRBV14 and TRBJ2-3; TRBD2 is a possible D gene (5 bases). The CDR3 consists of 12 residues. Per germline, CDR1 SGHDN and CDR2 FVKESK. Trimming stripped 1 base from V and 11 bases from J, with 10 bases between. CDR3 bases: TGTGCCAGCAGCCAAGGCGGGCCTAAGCAGTATTTT. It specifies CASSQGGPKQYF. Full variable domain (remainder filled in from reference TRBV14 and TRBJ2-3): EAGVTQFPSHSVIEKGQTVTLRCDPISGHDNLYWYRRVMGKEIKFLLHFVKESKQDESGMPNNRFLAERTGGTYSTLKVQPAELEDSGVYFCASSQGGPKQYFGPGTRLTVL.

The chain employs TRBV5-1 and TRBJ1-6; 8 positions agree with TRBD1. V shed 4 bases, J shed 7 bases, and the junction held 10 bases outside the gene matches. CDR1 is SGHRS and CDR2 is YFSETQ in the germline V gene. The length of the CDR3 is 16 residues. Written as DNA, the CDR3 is TGCGCCAGCAGCAACAGGGGGGTATCCTCAAATTCACCCCTCCACTTT. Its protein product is CASSNRGVSSNSPLHF.

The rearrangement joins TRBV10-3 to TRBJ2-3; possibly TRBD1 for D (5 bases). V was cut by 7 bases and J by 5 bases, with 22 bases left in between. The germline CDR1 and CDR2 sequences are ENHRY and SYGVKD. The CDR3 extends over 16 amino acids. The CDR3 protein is CAITPSLGQGIDTQYF. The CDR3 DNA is TGTGCCATCACCCCGTCATTGGGGCAGGGAATAGATACGCAGTATTTT.

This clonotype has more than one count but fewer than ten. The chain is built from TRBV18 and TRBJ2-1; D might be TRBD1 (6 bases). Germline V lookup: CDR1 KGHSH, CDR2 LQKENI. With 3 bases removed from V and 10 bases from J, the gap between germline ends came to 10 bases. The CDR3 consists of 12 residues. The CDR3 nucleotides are TGTGCCAGCTCACCTTTCGGACAGGAGCAGTTCTTC. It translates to CASSPFGQEQFF.

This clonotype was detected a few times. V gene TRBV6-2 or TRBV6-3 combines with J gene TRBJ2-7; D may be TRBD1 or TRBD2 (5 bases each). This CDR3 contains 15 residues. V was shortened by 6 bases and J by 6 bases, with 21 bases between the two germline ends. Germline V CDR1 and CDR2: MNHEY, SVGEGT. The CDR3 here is CASSRTGTVFGEQYV. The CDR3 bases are TGTGCCAGCAGCAGGACCGGGACCGTATTCGGCGAGCAGTACGTC.

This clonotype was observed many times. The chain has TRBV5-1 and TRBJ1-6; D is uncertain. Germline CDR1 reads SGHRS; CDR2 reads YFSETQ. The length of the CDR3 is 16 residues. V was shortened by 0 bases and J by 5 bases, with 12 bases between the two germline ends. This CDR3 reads CASSLAGPENNSPLHF. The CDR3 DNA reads TGCGCCAGCAGCTTGGCCGGTCCAGAAAATAATTCACCCCTCCACTTT.

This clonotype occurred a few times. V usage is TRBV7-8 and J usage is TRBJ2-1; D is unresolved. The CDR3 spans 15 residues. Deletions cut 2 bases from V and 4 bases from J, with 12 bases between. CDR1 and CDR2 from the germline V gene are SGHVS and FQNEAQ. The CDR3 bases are TGTGCCAGCAGCTTAAGGGCGGAGACTTACAATGAGCAGTTCTTC. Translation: CASSLRAETYNEQFF.

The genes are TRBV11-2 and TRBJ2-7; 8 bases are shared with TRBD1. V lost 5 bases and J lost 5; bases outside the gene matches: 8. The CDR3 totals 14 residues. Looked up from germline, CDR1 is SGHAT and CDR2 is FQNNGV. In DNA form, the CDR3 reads TGTGCCAGCAGCCTACCCCGCAGGGGGCACGAGCAGTACTTC. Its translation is CASSLPRRGHEQYF.

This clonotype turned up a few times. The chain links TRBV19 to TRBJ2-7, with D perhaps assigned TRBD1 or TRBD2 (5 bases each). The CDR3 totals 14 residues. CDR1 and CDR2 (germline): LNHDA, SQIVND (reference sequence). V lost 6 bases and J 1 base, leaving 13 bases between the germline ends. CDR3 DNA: TGTGCCAGTAGGACCGGGGCCGGATCCTACGAGCAGTACTTC. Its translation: CASRTGAGSYEQYF.

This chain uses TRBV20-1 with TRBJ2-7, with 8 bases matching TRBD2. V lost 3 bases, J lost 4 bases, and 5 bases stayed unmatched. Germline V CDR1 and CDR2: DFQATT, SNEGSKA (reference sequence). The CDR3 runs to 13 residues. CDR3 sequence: CSASRGGTYEQYF. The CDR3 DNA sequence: TGCAGTGCTAGCCGCGGGGGGACGTACGAGCAGTACTTC.